This T cell receptor beta chain is drawn from a study of blood T cell repertoires in COVID-19. Study overall: PBMCs, B-cell-depleted T cells, or T cells were the source of the cDNA or gDNA that made up the material.

Allocation to cohorts depended on clinical history reported by the participants. Recovery meant two consecutive negative NP/OP PCR tests, professional clearance, or resolved symptoms. V lost 5 bases to trimming and J lost 3 bases, with 11 bases between them. The germline gives CDR1 MNHEY, CDR2 SMNVEV (reference sequence). The CDR3 is 13 amino acids. Profiled with immunoSEQ multiplex PCR; TCRdb holds only in-frame clones, not every one. This table has approximately 470,000 clones, about nine tenths appearing once. Sequencing was performed on PBMCs or T cells enriched from blood (not recorded which). This sequence joins TRBV27 and TRBJ2-7, with a possible D match to TRBD2 (6 bases). The sequence came from a young woman who had recovered from COVID-19. CDR3 DNA: TGTGCCAGCAGTGCGTCAGCGGGCTACGAGCAGTACTTC. Translating it yields CASSASAGYEQYF.